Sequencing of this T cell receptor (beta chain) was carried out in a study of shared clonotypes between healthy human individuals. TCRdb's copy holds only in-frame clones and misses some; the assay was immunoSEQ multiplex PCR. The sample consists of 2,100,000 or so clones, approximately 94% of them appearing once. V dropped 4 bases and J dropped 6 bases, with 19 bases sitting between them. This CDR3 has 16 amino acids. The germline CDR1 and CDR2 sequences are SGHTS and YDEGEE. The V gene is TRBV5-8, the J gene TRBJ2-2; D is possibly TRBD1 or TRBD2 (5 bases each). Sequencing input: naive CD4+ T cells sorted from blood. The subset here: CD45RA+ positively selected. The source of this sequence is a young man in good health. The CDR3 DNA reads TGTGCCAGCAGCCTAGGGACCCAGAAAACTCCCGGGGAGCTGTTTTTT. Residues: CASSLGTQKTPGELFF.